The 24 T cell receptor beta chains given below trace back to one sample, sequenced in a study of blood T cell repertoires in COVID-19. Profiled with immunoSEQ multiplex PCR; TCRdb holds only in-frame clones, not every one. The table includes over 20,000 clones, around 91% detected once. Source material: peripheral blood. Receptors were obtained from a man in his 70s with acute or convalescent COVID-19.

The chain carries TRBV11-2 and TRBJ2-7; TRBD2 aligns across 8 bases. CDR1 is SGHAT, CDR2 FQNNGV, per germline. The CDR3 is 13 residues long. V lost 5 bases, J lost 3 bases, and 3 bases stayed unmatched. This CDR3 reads CASSVGLVYEQYF. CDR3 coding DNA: TGTGCCAGCAGCGTGGGACTAGTCTACGAGCAGTACTTC. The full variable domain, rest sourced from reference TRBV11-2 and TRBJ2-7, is EAGVAQSPRYKIIEKRQSVAFWCNPISGHATLYWYQQILGQGPKLLIQFQNNGVVDDSQLPKDRFSAERLKGVDSTLKIQPAKLEDSAVYLCASSVGLVYEQYFGPGTRLTVT.

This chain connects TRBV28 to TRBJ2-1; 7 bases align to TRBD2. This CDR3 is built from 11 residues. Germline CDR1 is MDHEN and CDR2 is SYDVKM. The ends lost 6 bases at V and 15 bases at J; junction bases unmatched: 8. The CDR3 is CASSMSGDRFF. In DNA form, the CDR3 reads TGTGCCAGCAGCATGAGCGGGGACCGGTTCTTC.

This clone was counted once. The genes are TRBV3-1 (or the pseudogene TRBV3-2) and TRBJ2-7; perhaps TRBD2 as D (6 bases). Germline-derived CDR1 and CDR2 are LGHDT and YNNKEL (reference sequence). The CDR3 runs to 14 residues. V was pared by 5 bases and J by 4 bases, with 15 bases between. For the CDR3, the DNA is TGTGCCAGCAGCTCAGCAATGGGGAGGTACGAGCAGTACTTC. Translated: CASSSAMGRYEQYF.

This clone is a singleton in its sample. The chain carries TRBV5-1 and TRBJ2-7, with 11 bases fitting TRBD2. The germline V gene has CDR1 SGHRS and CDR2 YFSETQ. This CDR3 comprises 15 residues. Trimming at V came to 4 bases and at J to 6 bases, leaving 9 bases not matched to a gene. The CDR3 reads CASSTAGTSGSEQYF. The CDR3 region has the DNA TGCGCCAGCAGCACAGCCGGGACTAGCGGTTCCGAGCAGTACTTC.

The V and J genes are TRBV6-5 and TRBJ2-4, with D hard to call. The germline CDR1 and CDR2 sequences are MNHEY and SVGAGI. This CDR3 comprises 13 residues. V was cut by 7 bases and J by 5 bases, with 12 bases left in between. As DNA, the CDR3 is TGTGCCAGCATTAGGCGCGGCGAAAACATTCAGTACTTC. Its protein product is CASIRRGENIQYF.

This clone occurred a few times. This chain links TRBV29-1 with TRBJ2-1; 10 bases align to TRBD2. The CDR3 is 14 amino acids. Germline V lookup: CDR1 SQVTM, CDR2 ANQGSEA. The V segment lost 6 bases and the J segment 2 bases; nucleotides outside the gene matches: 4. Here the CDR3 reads CSVVLAGTYNEQFF. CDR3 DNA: TGCAGCGTCGTACTAGCGGGAACCTACAATGAGCAGTTCTTC.

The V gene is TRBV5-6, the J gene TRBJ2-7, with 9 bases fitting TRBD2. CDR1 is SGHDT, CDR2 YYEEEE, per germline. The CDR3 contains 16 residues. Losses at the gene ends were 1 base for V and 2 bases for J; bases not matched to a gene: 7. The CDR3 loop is CASSLSASGVTYEQYF. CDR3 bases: TGTGCCAGCAGCTTGTCGGCTAGCGGGGTAACCTACGAGCAGTACTTC.

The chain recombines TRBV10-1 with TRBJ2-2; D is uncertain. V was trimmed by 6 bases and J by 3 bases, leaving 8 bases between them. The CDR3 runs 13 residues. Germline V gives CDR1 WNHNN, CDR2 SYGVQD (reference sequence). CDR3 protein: CASSLVDTGELFF. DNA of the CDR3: TGCGCCAGCAGCCTAGTCGACACCGGGGAGCTGTTTTTT.

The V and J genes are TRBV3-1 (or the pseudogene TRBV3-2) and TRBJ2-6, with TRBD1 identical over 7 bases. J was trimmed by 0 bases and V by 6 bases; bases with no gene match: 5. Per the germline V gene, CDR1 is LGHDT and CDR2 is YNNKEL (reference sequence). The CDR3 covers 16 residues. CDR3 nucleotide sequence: TGTGCCAGCAGACGGGGACAGTCCTCTGGGGCCAACGTCCTGACTTTC. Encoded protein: CASRRGQSSGANVLTF.

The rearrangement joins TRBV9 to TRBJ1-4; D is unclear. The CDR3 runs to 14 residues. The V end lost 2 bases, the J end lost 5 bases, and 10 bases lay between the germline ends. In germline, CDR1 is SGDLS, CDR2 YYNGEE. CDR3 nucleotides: TGTGCCAGCAGCGTCGGTAGGGAGAATGAAAAACTGTTTTTT. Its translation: CASSVGRENEKLFF.

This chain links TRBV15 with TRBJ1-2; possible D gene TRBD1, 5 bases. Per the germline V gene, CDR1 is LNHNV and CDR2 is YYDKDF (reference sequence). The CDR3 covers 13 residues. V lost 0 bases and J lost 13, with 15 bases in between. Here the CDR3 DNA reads TGTGCCACCAGCAGAGATAGGGGCCGGGCCTCCACCTTC. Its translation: CATSRDRGRASTF. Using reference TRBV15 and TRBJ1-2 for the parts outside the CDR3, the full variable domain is DAMVIQNPRYQVTQFGKPVTLSCSQTLNHNVMYWYQQKSSQAPKLLFHYYDKDFNNEADTPDNFQSRRPNTSFCFLDIRSPGLGDTAMYLCATSRDRGRASTFGSGTRLTVV.

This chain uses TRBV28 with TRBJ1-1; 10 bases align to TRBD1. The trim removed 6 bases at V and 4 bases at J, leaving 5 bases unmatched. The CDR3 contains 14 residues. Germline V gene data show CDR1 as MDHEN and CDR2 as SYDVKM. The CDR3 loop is CASRGTGVRTEAFF. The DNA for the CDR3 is TGTGCCAGCAGGGGGACAGGGGTTCGCACTGAAGCTTTCTTT.

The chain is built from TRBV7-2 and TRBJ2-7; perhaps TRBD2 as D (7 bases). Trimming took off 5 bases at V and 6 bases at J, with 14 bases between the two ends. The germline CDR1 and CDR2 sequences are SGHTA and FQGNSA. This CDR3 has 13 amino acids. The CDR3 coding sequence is TGTGCCAGCAGCCGAGAGGGGGGGGCCGAGCAGTACTTC. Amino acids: CASSREGGAEQYF.

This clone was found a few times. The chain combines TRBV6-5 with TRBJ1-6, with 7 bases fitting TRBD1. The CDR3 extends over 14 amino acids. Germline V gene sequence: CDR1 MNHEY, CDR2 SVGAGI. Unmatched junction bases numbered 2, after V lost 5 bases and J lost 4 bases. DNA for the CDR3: TGTGCCAGCAGTCCGGGACAGTATAATTCACCCCTCCACTTT. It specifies CASSPGQYNSPLHF.

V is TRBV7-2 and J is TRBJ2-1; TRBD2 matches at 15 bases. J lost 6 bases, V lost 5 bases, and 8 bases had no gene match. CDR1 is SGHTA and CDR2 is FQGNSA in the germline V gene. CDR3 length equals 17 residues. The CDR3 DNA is TGTGCCAGCAGCCCCGGACTAGCGGGGGGGCCCCTCAATGAGCAGTTCTTC. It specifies CASSPGLAGGPLNEQFF.

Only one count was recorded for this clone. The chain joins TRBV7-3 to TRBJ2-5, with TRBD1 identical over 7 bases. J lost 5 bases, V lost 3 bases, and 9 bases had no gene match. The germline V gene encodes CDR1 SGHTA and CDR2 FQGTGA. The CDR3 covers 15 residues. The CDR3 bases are TGTGCCAGCAGCTTTTCCGACAGGGAGTGGGAGACCCAGTACTTC. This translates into CASSFSDREWETQYF.

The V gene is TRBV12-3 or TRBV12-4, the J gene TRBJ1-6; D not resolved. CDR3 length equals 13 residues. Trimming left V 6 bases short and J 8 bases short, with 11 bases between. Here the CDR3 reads CASSPLRDSPLHF. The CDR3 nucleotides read TGTGCCAGCAGCCCACTGCGTGATTCACCCCTCCACTTT.

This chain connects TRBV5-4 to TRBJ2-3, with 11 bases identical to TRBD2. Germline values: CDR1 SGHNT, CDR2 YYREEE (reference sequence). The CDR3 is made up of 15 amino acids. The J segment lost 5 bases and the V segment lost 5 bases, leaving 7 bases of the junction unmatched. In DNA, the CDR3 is TGTGCCAGCAGGGCTAGCGGGAGGAAGGAAGATACGCAGTATTTT. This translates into CASRASGRKEDTQYF.

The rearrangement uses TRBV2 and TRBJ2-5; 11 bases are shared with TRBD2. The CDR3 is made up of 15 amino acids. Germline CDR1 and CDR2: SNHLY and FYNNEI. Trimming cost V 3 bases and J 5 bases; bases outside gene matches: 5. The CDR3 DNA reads TGTGCCAGCAGTGACATAGCGGGGGGGTCGGAGACCCAGTACTTC. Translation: CASSDIAGGSETQYF.

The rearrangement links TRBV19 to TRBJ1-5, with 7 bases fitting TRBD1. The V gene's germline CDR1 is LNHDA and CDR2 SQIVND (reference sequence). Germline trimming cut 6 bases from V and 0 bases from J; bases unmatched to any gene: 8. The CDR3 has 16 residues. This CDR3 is CASSRWTGDSNQPQHF. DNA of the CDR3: TGTGCCAGTAGCCGTTGGACAGGAGATAGCAATCAGCCCCAGCATTTT. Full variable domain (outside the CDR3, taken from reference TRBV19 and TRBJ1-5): DGGITQSPKYLFRKEGQNVTLSCEQNLNHDAMYWYRQDPGQGLRLIYYSQIVNDFQKGDIAEGYSVSREKKESFPLTVTSAQKNPTAFYLCASSRWTGDSNQPQHFGDGTRLSIL.

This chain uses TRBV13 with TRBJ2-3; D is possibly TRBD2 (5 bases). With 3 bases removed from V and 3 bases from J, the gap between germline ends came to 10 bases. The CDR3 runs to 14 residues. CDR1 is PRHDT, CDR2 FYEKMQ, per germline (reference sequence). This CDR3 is CASSFSTSTDTQYF. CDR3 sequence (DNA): TGTGCCAGCAGCTTCTCCACTAGTACAGATACGCAGTATTTT.

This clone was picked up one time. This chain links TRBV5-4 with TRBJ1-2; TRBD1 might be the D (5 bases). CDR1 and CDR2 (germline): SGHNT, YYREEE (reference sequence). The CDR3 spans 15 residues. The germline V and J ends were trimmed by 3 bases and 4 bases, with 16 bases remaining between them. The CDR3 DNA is TGTGCCAGCAGCTCCCAGGGCCTCGTTTTCTATGGCTACACCTTC. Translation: CASSSQGLVFYGYTF.

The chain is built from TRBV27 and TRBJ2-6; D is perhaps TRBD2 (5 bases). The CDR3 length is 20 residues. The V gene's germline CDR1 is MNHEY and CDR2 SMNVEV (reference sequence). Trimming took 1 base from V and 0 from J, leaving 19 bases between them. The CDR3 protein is CASSLWALERSNSGANVLTF. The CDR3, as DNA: TGTGCCAGCAGTTTATGGGCCCTAGAGCGGAGCAACTCTGGGGCCAACGTCCTGACTTTC. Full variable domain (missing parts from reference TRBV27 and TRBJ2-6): EAQVTQNPRYLITVTGKKLTVTCSQNMNHEYMSWYRQDPGLGLRQIYYSMNVEVTDKGDVPEGYKVSRKEKRNFPLILESPSPNQTSLYFCASSLWALERSNSGANVLTFGAGSRLTVL.

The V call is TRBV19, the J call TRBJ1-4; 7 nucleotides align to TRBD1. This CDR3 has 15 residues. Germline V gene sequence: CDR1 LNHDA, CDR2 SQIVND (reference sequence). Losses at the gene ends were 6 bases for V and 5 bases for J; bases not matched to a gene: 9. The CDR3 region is CASRPAGTANEKLFF. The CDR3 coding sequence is TGTGCCAGTAGACCCGCCGGGACAGCAAATGAAAAACTGTTTTTT.